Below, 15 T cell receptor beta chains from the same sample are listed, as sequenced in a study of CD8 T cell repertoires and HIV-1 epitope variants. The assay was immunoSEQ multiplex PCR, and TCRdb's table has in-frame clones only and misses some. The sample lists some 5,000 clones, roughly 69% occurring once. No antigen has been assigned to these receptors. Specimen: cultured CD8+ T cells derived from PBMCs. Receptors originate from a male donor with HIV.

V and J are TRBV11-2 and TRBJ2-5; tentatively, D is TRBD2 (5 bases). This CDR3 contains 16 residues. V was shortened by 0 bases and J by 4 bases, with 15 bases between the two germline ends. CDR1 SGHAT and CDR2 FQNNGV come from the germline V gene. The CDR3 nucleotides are TGTGCCAGCAGCTTAGATCTGACTGGGAGCGCAGAGACCCAGTACTTC. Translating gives CASSLDLTGSAETQYF.

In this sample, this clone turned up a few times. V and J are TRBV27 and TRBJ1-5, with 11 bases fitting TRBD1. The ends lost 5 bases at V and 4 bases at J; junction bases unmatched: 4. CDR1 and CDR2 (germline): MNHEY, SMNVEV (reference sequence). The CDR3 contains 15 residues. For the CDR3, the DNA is TGTGCCAGCAGTCTGGGGACAGGGGGAAATCAGCCCCAGCATTTT. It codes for CASSLGTGGNQPQHF.

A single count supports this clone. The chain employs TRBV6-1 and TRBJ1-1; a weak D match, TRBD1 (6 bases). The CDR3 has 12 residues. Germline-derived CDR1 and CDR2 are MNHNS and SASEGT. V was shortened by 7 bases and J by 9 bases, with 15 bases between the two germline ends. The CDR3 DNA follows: TGTGCCAGCACCAACGGGGGGCCCCAAGCTTTCTTT. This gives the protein CASTNGGPQAFF.

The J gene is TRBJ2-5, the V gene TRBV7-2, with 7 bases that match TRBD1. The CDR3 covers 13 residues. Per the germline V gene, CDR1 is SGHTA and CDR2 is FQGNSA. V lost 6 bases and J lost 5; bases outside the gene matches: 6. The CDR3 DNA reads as TGTGCCAGCAGTCCAGACAGGGTTGAGACCCAGTACTTC. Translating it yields CASSPDRVETQYF.

CDR3 sequence reads: CASSIDSSYEQYF. The CDR3 DNA follows: TGTGCCAGCAGCATCGACAGCTCCTACGAGCAGTACTTC. The rearrangement links TRBV28 to TRBJ2-7; D may be TRBD1 (5 bases). The CDR3 loop spans 13 amino acids. Germline assignment: CDR1 MDHEN and CDR2 SYDVKM. The V end was cut by 6 bases, the J end by 0 bases, with 9 bases between.

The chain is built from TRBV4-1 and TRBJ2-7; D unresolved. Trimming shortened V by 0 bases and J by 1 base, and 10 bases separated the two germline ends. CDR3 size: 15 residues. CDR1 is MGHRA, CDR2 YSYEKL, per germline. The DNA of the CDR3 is TGCGCCAGCAGCCAAGATCTCGGGCGATCCTACGAGCAGTACTTC. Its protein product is CASSQDLGRSYEQYF.

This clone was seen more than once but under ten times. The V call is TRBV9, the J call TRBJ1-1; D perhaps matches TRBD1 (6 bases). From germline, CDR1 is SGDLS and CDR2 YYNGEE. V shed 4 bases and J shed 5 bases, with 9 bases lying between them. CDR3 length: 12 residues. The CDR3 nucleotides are TGTGCCAGCAGCCCGCAGGGGACTGAAGCTTTCTTT. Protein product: CASSPQGTEAFF. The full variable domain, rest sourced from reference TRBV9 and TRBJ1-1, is DSGVTQTPKHLITATGQRVTLRCSPRSGDLSVYWYQQSLDQGLQFLIQYYNGEERAKGNILERFSAQQFPDLHSELNLSSLELGDSALYFCASSPQGTEAFFGQGTRLTVV.

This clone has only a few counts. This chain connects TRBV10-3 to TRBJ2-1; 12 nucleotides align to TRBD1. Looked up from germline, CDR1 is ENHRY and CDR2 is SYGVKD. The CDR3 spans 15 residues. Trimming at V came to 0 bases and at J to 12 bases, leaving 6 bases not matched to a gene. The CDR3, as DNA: TGTGCCATCAGTGAGTCGGGACAGGGGGCGATTAGGCAGTTCTTC. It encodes CAISESGQGAIRQFF.

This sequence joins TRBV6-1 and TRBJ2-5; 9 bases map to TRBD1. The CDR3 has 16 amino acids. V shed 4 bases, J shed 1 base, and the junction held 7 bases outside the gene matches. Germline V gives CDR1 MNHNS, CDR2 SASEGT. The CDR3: CASSAWDRVLQETQYF. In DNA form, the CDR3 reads TGTGCCAGCAGTGCGTGGGACAGGGTCCTCCAAGAGACCCAGTACTTC.

CDR3: CASSKRDGNYGYTF. The CDR3 DNA reads TGTGCCAGCAGTAAAAGGGACGGGAACTATGGCTACACCTTC. The chain couples TRBV27 to TRBJ1-2; maybe TRBD1 (5 bases). This CDR3 is 14 amino acids long. Germline CDR1 MNHEY, CDR2 SMNVEV (reference sequence). Trimming took 5 bases from V and 2 from J, leaving 12 bases between them.

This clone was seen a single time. CDR3 DNA: TGTGTCAGAAGTGTAGTCCACTCACGCGAGCAGTACTTC. Translating it yields CVRSVVHSREQYF. This chain uses TRBV7-5 with TRBJ2-7; TRBD2 is taken as the D call from the table, unchecked against the DNA. TRBV7-5 represents a pseudogene. The CDR3 loop spans 13 amino acids.

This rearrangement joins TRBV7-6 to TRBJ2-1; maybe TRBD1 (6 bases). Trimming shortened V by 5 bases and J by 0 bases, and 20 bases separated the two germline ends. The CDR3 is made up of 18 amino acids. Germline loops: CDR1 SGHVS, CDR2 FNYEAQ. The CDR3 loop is CASSTEPSQGSSYNEQFF. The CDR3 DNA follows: TGTGCCAGCAGCACCGAACCTAGCCAGGGGAGCTCCTACAATGAGCAGTTCTTC.

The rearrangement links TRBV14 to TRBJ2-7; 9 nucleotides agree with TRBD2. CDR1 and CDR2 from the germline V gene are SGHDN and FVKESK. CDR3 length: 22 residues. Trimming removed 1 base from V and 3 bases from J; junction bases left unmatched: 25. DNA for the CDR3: TGTGCCAGCAGCCAAGGGTGGAGGACGGGACCCTGGGGTAGCGGGAGACTCTACGAGCAGTACTTC. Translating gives CASSQGWRTGPWGSGRLYEQYF.

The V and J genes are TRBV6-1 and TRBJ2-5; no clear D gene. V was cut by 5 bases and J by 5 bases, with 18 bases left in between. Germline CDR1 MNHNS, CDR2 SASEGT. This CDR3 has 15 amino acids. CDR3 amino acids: CASSLTTEAGETQYF. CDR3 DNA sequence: TGTGCCAGCAGTTTAACCACAGAAGCCGGCGAGACCCAGTACTTC.

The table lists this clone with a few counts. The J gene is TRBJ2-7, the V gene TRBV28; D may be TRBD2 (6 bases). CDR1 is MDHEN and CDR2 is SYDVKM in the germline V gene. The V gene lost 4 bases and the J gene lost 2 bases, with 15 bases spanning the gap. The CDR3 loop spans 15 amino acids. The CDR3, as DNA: TGTGCCAGCAGTTCTCCGGGGGTTTCGCCCTACGAGCAGTACTTC. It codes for CASSSPGVSPYEQYF.